These T cell receptor beta chains were read from a single sample in a study of blood T cell repertoires in COVID-19. The method was immunoSEQ multiplex PCR; TCRdb's version includes in-frame clones alone and lacks a portion of them. The table includes about 200,000 clones, under 90% detected once. Sample: PBMCs or T cells enriched from blood (not recorded which). The source of these receptors is a woman under 40 with acute COVID-19. Each CDR3 is given with its conserved first and last residue. The D gene is left open where the match is weak. Only some rows state a clone size, as once, few, many or a class for expanded clones.

CSVHYGGRNTEAFF	TGCAGCGTCCATTACGGGGGGCGAAACACTGAAGCTTTCTTT	-	TRBJ1-1	once	TRBV29-1
CASSLARASGGGLNYYNEQFF	TGTGCCAGCAGCTTAGCGCGGGCTAGCGGGGGGGGGCTGAATTACTACAATGAGCAGTTCTTC	TRBD2	TRBJ2-1	few	TRBV7-6
CASSEWGTTSGNTIYF	TGTGCCAGCAGTGAATGGGGGACAACCTCTGGAAACACCATATATTTT	-	TRBJ1-3	-	TRBV2
CASSPAGTVVDQPQHF	TGTGCCAGCTCCCCGGCGGGGACAGTGGTCGATCAGCCCCAGCATTTT	TRBD1	TRBJ1-5	-	TRBV18
CSASLGDRGNYEQYF	TGCAGTGCTAGTCTTGGGGACAGGGGAAACTACGAGCAGTACTTC	TRBD1	TRBJ2-7	-	TRBV20-1
CAWRGQSTDTQYF	TGTGCCTGGAGGGGACAGAGCACAGATACGCAGTATTTT	TRBD1	TRBJ2-3	-	TRBV30
CASSLLRDGGYNEQFF	TGTGCCAGCAGCTTACTTCGGGACGGGGGATACAATGAGCAGTTCTTC	-	TRBJ2-1	few	TRBV11-2
CASSVRDRVYEQYF	TGTGCCAGCAGCGTCCGGGACAGGGTATACGAGCAGTACTTC	TRBD1	TRBJ2-7	-	TRBV5-5
CASSLDAGHYGYTF	TGTGCCAGCAGCTTAGACGCAGGGCACTATGGCTACACCTTC	-	TRBJ1-2	-	TRBV11-2
CSVRGSVYNEQFF	TGCAGCGTTCGGGGATCGGTTTACAATGAGCAGTTCTTC	-	TRBJ2-1	-	TRBV29-1
CASGPSWGQGGELFF	TGTGCTAGTGGCCCGTCGTGGGGGCAGGGCGGGGAGCTGTTTTTT	-	TRBJ2-2	-	TRBV12-5
CASSLRYGRGQETQYF	TGTGCCAGCAGCCTGCGGTACGGCAGGGGGCAAGAGACCCAGTACTTC	TRBD1	TRBJ2-5	-	TRBV5-8
CASSPGDRAGNSPLHF	TGTGCCAGCTCACCAGGGGACAGGGCTGGTAATTCACCCCTCCACTTT	TRBD1	TRBJ1-6	-	TRBV18
CASSLTAGGTDTEAFF	TGTGCCAGCAGCCTCACGGCAGGGGGCACGGACACTGAAGCTTTCTTT	TRBD1	TRBJ1-1	-	TRBV3-1/TRBV3-2
CASSVAQAGTEAFF	TGTGCCAGCAGCGTAGCTCAGGCGGGCACTGAAGCTTTCTTT	-	TRBJ1-1	once	TRBV9
CASSLVGGRADTQYF	TGTGCCAGCAGCTTAGTAGGGGGACGCGCAGATACGCAGTATTTT	-	TRBJ2-3	-	TRBV11-2
CASSQLPGEKLFF	TGCGCCAGCAGCCAACTTCCGGGTGAAAAACTGTTTTTT	-	TRBJ1-4	-	TRBV4-1
CASSLRSDRSSQPQHF	TGTGCCAGCAGCTTAAGGTCGGACAGATCATCCCAGCCCCAGCATTTT	-	TRBJ1-5	few	TRBV7-8
CASSLAGTGKGYTF	TGTGCCAGCAGCTTAGCTGGGACAGGGAAAGGCTACACCTTC	TRBD1	TRBJ1-2	-	TRBV7-2
CASSQVITGYEQYF	TGTGCCAGCAGCCAAGTAATTACGGGGTACGAGCAGTACTTC	-	TRBJ2-7	-	TRBV3-1/TRBV3-2
CASSEFGGYTDTQYF	TGCGCCAGCAGTGAATTCGGGGGATACACAGATACGCAGTATTTT	-	TRBJ2-3	once	TRBV10-1
CSVEGFDPGQWTYNEQFF	TGCAGCGTCGAAGGGTTTGACCCGGGACAGTGGACCTACAATGAGCAGTTCTTC	TRBD1	TRBJ2-1	-	TRBV29-1
CSGSQMNTEAFF	TGCAGCGGGAGTCAAATGAACACTGAAGCTTTCTTT	-	TRBJ1-1	-	TRBV29-1
CASSLVSRTGELFF	TGCGCCAGCAGCTTGGTGTCGAGGACCGGGGAGCTGTTTTTT	-	TRBJ2-2	-	TRBV5-1
CASSLVAGHYEQYF	TGTGCCAGCAGCTTAGTAGCGGGACATTACGAGCAGTACTTC	TRBD2	TRBJ2-7	-	TRBV7-2
CASSRALVDSNSPLHF	TGCGCCAGCAGCCGGGCCTTAGTCGACAGCAATTCACCCCTCCACTTT	-	TRBJ1-6	-	TRBV4-1
CASSPRDTQTTEAFF	TGTGCCAGCAGCCCACGGGATACACAGACCACTGAAGCTTTCTTT	-	TRBJ1-1	-	TRBV7-6
CASSLQGARSADTEAFF	TGTGCCAGTAGTCTACAGGGGGCCCGATCTGCGGACACTGAAGCTTTCTTT	TRBD1	TRBJ1-1	-	TRBV19
CASSHTGGDADTQYF	TGTGCCAGCAGCCACACAGGGGGCGACGCAGATACGCAGTATTTT	TRBD1	TRBJ2-3	-	TRBV5-4
CASSPAGQLISTEAFF	TGTGCCAGCAGCCCAGCCGGACAGTTGATATCCACTGAAGCTTTCTTT	-	TRBJ1-1	-	TRBV7-3